The subject of this entry is one T cell receptor beta chain. Antigen: not known. The record originates from a study of cytomegalovirus exposure and HLA in healthy donors. Looking at the study overall: The 110 or so validation repertoires were produced on the same platform as the approximately 670 repertoires of the first cohort. This was reported in a later analysis. The study's findings and limits: Cytomegalovirus-associated TCR beta chains were listed, numbering 150 to 200. There were some public TCRs occurring in many donors, but most TCR sequences were rare.

Germline CDR1 SEHNR, CDR2 FQNEAQ (reference sequence). The CDR3 is 14 amino acids. Trimming left V 5 bases short and J 0 bases short, with 10 bases between. Among the 100 to 150 subjects of the validation cohort, separate from the approximately 700-subject first cohort, were the donors. TCRdb keeps only in-frame clones here, not all; method: immunoSEQ multiplex PCR. The sample lists over 70,000 clones, 70% to 90% occurring once. The sample comprised PBMCs. The J gene is TRBJ1-1, the V gene TRBV7-9; no firm D call. The receptor's source is a young woman in good health and CMV-seropositive. The CDR3, as DNA: TGTGCCAGCAGCCGCGGCAGTCTGAACACTGAAGCTTTCTTT. This codes for CASSRGSLNTEAFF.